These 18 T cell receptor beta chains originate from one sample sequenced in a study of T-cell memory formation after mild COVID-19. One entry per CDR3 protein, called by TCRdb with MiXCR from the 5' RACE reads. The sample comprises roughly 300,000 distinct CDR3 sequences, roughly an eighth of which are singletons, and approximately 22% rests with the top ten. The material sequenced was PBMCs or a T cell subset sorted from them (not recorded which). Receptor source: a man younger than 35 who had mild COVID-19 (a few samples of this study predate the infection). Cell type and time point are not known.

This clonotype has only a few counts. This sequence joins TRBV12-3 or TRBV12-4 and TRBJ1-6; no definite D call. Trimming took off 5 bases at V and 14 bases at J, with 16 bases between the two ends. The CDR3 contains 13 residues. This chain's CDR3 is CASSSRRRVALHF. The CDR3 DNA reads as TGTGCCAGCAGTAGCCGACGGCGTGTCGCCCTCCACTTT.

The rearrangement uses TRBV5-1 and TRBJ2-7; D is possibly TRBD1 or TRBD2 (5 bases each). CDR3 size: 14 residues. V lost 4 bases, J lost 5 bases, and 16 bases lay in between. Germline CDR1 reads SGHRS; CDR2 reads YFSETQ. The CDR3, as DNA: TGCGCCAGCAGCCTAGGGGCCCAGGGACACGAGCAGTACGTC. Its translation is CASSLGAQGHEQYV.

There are a few counts of this clonotype. The rearrangement joins TRBV11-2 to TRBJ2-7; D is undetermined. CDR1 and CDR2 (germline): SGHAT, FQNNGV. Trimming took off 3 bases at V and 0 bases at J, with 12 bases between the two ends. The CDR3 covers 15 residues. In nucleotides, the CDR3 is TGTGCCAGCAGCTTGCCCGGATCTCCCTCCTACGAGCAGTACTTC. It is translated as CASSLPGSPSYEQYF.

This chain links TRBV29-1 with TRBJ2-3, with D hard to call. The ends were cut back, 6 bases at V and 7 bases at J, with 11 bases in the middle. This CDR3 contains 11 residues. Germline loops: CDR1 SQVTM, CDR2 ANQGSEA. The CDR3 region is CSVSYSNTQYF. CDR3 DNA sequence: TGCAGCGTGTCTTATAGCAATACGCAGTATTTT.

This chain links TRBV20-1 with TRBJ2-3; 8 bases line up with TRBD2. The CDR3 is made up of 21 amino acids. With 2 bases clipped from V and 0 bases from J, the junction kept 22 bases outside the gene matches. Per the germline V gene, CDR1 is DFQATT and CDR2 is SNEGSKA (reference sequence). CDR3 sequence: CSARSRLRSGTVPTSTDTQYF. CDR3 DNA sequence: TGCAGTGCTAGATCACGTCTCCGTAGCGGGACCGTCCCAACTAGCACAGATACGCAGTATTTT.

This clonotype was counted ten times or more. J is TRBJ1-6 and V is TRBV25-1, with 9 bases that match TRBD1. Unmatched junction bases numbered 5, after V lost 7 bases and J lost 4 bases. This CDR3 contains 15 residues. CDR1 and CDR2 (germline): MGHDK, SYGVNS. CDR3 loop: CASTMTGGYNSPLHF. Written as DNA, the CDR3 is TGTGCCAGCACCATGACAGGGGGGTATAATTCACCCCTCCACTTT.

The rearrangement joins TRBV4-3 to TRBJ2-7; 9 bases align to TRBD2. CDR1 and CDR2 from the germline V gene are LGHNA and YSLEER. Trimming removed 3 bases from V and 5 bases from J; junction bases left unmatched: 11. CDR3 size: 16 residues. CDR3 sequence: CASSHGSRGGLHEQYF. For the CDR3, the DNA is TGCGCCAGCAGCCATGGATCGCGGGGGGGCCTCCACGAGCAGTACTTC.

Only a few counts were recorded for this clonotype. The chain links TRBV25-1 to TRBJ1-2; tentatively, D is TRBD1 (5 bases). The V end lost 2 bases, the J end lost 6 bases, and 13 bases lay between the germline ends. The CDR3 runs 14 residues. CDR1 MGHDK and CDR2 SYGVNS come from the germline V gene. Here the CDR3 reads CASSEPGQGDGYTF. The CDR3 bases are TGTGCCAGCAGTGAACCCGGGCAGGGAGATGGCTACACCTTC.

This clonotype was detected a few times. The J gene is TRBJ1-1, the V gene TRBV6-5, with D perhaps matching TRBD1 (6 bases). The germline V gene encodes CDR1 MNHEY and CDR2 SVGAGI. This CDR3 is 14 amino acids long. Trimming removed 7 bases at V and 5 bases at J, with 17 bases between. For the CDR3, the DNA is TGTGCCAGCAATCCCGGGGGCTCGGGGACTGAAGCTTTCTTT. Protein: CASNPGGSGTEAFF.

V is TRBV6-5 and J is TRBJ1-1, with 9 nucleotides matching TRBD1. The germline V gene encodes CDR1 MNHEY and CDR2 SVGAGI. CDR3 length equals 15 residues. With 6 bases clipped from V and 6 bases from J, the junction kept 11 bases outside the gene matches. The CDR3 sequence: CASRWLDRGISEAFF. In DNA, the CDR3 is TGTGCCAGCAGATGGTTGGACAGGGGCATCTCTGAAGCTTTCTTT.

This clonotype was recorded at least ten times. The rearrangement uses TRBV7-2 and TRBJ2-3; TRBD2 matches at 8 bases. J lost 5 bases, V lost 1 base, and 5 bases had no gene match. Germline V gene sequence: CDR1 SGHTA, CDR2 FQGNSA. The CDR3 runs to 15 residues. The CDR3 DNA is TGTGCCAGCAGCTTAGAACTAGCGGTTATAGATACGCAGTATTTT. This translates into CASSLELAVIDTQYF.

This clonotype showed up many times. This chain connects TRBV5-6 to TRBJ2-3; no clear D gene. The germline V gene encodes CDR1 SGHDT and CDR2 YYEEEE. The CDR3 spans 15 residues. V lost 4 bases and J lost 0, with 12 bases in between. The CDR3 nucleotides read TGTGCCAGCAGCCCGACTGAATCTAGCACAGATACGCAGTATTTT. It codes for CASSPTESSTDTQYF.

The chain's CDR3 is CASSFGMQGGYGYTF. The CDR3 region has the DNA TGTGCCAGCAGCTTCGGGATGCAGGGCGGCTATGGCTACACCTTC. The rearrangement uses TRBV5-6 and TRBJ1-2; D possibly corresponds to TRBD1 (5 bases). V lost 2 bases to trimming and J lost 4 bases, with 15 bases between them. Germline V gene data show CDR1 as SGHDT and CDR2 as YYEEEE. The CDR3 totals 15 residues.

The chain carries TRBV7-2 and TRBJ2-3, with 7 bases lining up with TRBD2. This CDR3 region has 14 residues. V dropped 5 bases and J dropped 2; count of bases not matched to a gene: 4. Germline CDR1 is SGHTA and CDR2 is FQGNSA. CDR3 residues: CASSQRLATDTQYF. For the CDR3, the DNA is TGTGCCAGCAGCCAGAGACTAGCCACAGATACGCAGTATTTT.

This clonotype was counted only a few times. The gene calls are TRBV29-1 and TRBJ2-1; possible D gene TRBD1, 6 bases. Germline V gene lookup returns CDR1 SQVTM and CDR2 ANQGSEA. This CDR3 spans 14 amino acids. V lost 1 base to trimming and J lost 4 bases, with 11 bases between them. The CDR3 nucleotides are TGCAGCGTTGAAGGCAGGGGCGGATACAATGAGCAGTTCTTC. Translation: CSVEGRGGYNEQFF.

V and J are TRBV29-1 and TRBJ2-7; TRBD2 is a possible D gene (6 bases). This CDR3 has 12 amino acids. From germline, CDR1 is SQVTM and CDR2 ANQGSEA. The V gene lost 4 bases and the J gene lost 3 bases, with 10 bases spanning the gap. The CDR3 region has the DNA TGCAGCGTTGTTGGGGGGAACTACGAGCAGTACTTC. It encodes CSVVGGNYEQYF.

This clonotype was detected only a few times. V gene TRBV7-2 combines with J gene TRBJ2-1; TRBD2 aligns across 8 bases. The CDR3 is made up of 14 amino acids. V lost 3 bases to trimming and J lost 6 bases; unmatched junction nucleotides: 4. Germline assignment: CDR1 SGHTA and CDR2 FQGNSA. This CDR3 is CASSLGLGLNEQFF. The CDR3 DNA follows: TGTGCCAGCAGCTTGGGACTAGGGCTCAATGAGCAGTTCTTC.

V and J are TRBV6-5 and TRBJ2-7; D not certain. This CDR3 contains 13 residues. The V end lost 6 bases, the J end lost 0 bases, and 9 bases lay between the germline ends. The germline gives CDR1 MNHEY, CDR2 SVGAGI. The DNA of the CDR3 is TGTGCCAGCAGGGAGACCGCCTCCTACGAGCAGTACTTC. This sequence encodes CASRETASYEQYF.